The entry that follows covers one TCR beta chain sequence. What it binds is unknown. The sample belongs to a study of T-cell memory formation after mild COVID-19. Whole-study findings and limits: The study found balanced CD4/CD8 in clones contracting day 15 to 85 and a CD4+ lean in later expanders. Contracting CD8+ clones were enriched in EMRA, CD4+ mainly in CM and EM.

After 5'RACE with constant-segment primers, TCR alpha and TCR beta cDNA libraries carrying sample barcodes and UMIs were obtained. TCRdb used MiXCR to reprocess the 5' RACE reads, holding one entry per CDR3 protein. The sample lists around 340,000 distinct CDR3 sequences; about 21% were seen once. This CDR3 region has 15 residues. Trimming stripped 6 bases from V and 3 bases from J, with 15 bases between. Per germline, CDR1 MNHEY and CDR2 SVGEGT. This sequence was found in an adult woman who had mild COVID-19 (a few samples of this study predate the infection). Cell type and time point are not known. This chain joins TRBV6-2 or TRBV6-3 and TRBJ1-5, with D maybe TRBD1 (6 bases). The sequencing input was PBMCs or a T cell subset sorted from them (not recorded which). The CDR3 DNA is TGTGCCAGCAGCTCGGGAGGGGGGTACAATCAGCCCCAGCATTTT. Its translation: CASSSGGGYNQPQHF.